This TCR beta chain was sequenced for a study of graft-versus-host responses after intestinal transplantation. Study as a whole: Every one of the recipients received anti-thymocyte globulin induction and afterwards took tacrolimus and steroids for about 3 years.

The authors seeded about 200,000 CFSE-labeled responder cells together with about 200,000 irradiated stimulator cells tagged with violet dye. Cell sorting after the reaction yielded proliferating CFSE-low CD3+CD4+ and CD3+CD8+ responders. Only in-frame clones appear in the TCRdb table, and some are missing; sequencing was by immunoSEQ multiplex PCR. Among 8,000 to 9,500 clones listed, less than 35% were seen once. This CDR3 region has 16 residues. After removal of 3 bases from V and 5 bases from J, the junction contained 6 bases not matched to a gene. The germline gives CDR1 ENHRY, CDR2 SYGVKD. Findings and limits, study-wide: Recipient marrow showed GvH clones, some seen first in ileum or blood. Early post-transplant HvG declines showed an association with peak circulating GvH clone levels.

The sequences come from alloreactive CD8+ T cells from a mixed lymphocyte reaction culture, collected before intestinal transplant. Noted subset: CFSE-low proliferating T cells sorted from approximately 6-day pre-transplant mixed lymphocyte reaction (GvH or HvG direction). V is TRBV10-3 and J is TRBJ2-5; 13 nucleotides line up with TRBD2. The receptor's source is a human patient who received an intestinal transplant. The CDR3 spells CAISDGLAGVGETQYF. CDR3 coding DNA: TGTGCCATCAGTGATGGACTAGCGGGAGTCGGTGAGACCCAGTACTTC.